This T cell receptor beta chain originates from a study of T cells after yellow fever vaccination. Overall study context: Researchers used SMART-Seq v4 Ultra Low Input to prepare fractions that had low cell numbers. Study conclusions and caveats: Clonotype sharing between CD4 and CD8 compartments was small.

This clonotype occurred a few times. Its antigen is undetermined. Trimming pared 2 bases from V and 2 bases from J, leaving 6 bases between. The CDR3 loop spans 13 amino acids. Germline values: CDR1 MGHRA, CDR2 YSYEKL. Each CDR3 protein is one row after TCRdb ran MiXCR on the 5' RACE reads. The table lists 500,000 to 650,000 distinct CDR3 sequences, around 12% of them singletons. This receptor was taken from a young man who received the YFV17D yellow fever vaccine. The gene calls are TRBV4-1 and TRBJ2-5; no clear D. The sequences come from PBMCs, collected on the day of the yellow fever booster vaccination. The CDR3 reads CASSQWLQETQYF. The CDR3 bases are TGCGCCAGCAGCCAATGGCTTCAAGAGACCCAGTACTTC.